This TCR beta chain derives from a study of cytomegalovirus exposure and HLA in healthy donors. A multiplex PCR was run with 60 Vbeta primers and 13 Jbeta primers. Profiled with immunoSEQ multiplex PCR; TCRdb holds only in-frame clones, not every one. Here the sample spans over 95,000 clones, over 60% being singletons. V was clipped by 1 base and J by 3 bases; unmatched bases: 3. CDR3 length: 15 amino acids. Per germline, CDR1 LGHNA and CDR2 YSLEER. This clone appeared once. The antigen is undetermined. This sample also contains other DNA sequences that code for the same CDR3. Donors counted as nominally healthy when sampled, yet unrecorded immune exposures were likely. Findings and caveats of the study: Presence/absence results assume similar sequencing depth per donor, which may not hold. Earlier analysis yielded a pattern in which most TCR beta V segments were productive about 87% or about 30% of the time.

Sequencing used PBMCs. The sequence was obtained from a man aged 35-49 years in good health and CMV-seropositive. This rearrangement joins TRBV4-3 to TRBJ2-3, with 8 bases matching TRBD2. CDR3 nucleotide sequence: TGCGCCAGCAGCCAAGTTGGCGGGGGGACAGATACGCAGTATTTT. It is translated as CASSQVGGGTDTQYF.